The 21 T cell receptor beta chains in this list originate from one sample, sequenced in a study of identifying expanded T cells in peripheral blood. Sequencing was performed with immunoSEQ multiplex PCR; in TCRdb, only in-frame clones are kept and a portion is missing. The profile shows approximately 59,000 clones, about 92% of them singletons. Specimen: blood. Receptors originate from a person aged 18 to 69 in good health.

The rearrangement uses TRBV10-3 and TRBJ1-1, with D perhaps TRBD1 (5 bases). The CDR3 is made up of 15 amino acids. V shed 3 bases and J shed 0 bases, with 11 bases lying between them. CDR1 ENHRY and CDR2 SYGVKD come from the germline V gene. CDR3 amino acids: CAISDSGAMNTEAFF. The CDR3 DNA follows: TGTGCCATCAGTGACTCCGGGGCGATGAACACTGAAGCTTTCTTT.

There are a few counts of this clone. This chain links TRBV28 with TRBJ2-2; 9 bases line up with TRBD1. The CDR3 runs to 17 residues. Germline CDR1 and CDR2: MDHEN and SYDVKM. The V gene end was trimmed by 2 bases and the J gene end by 7 bases; junction bases not matched to a gene: 11. CDR3 region: CASSLRRDRDLDGELFF. The CDR3 DNA reads TGTGCCAGCAGTTTAAGGAGGGACAGGGACTTGGACGGGGAGCTGTTTTTT.

The CDR3 region has the DNA TGTGCCAGTAGTATAGCGACAGGCCCCCGGGACGAGCAGTACTTC. This codes for CASSIATGPRDEQYF. The V and J genes are TRBV19 and TRBJ2-7; maybe TRBD1 (6 bases). Germline CDR1 and CDR2: LNHDA and SQIVND (reference sequence). The ends were cut back, 1 base at V and 5 bases at J, with 15 bases in the middle. This CDR3 contains 15 residues.

This clone was seen more than once but under ten times. The gene calls are TRBV7-3 and TRBJ2-7, with 10 nucleotides matching TRBD2. Trimming removed 2 bases from V and 2 bases from J; junction bases left unmatched: 21. Germline V gene sequence: CDR1 SGHTA, CDR2 FQGTGA. CDR3 length equals 21 residues. CDR3 sequence (DNA): TGTGCCAGCAGCTTATTTTCAGCGGGAGGGCCTAACGACCATAACCCCTACGAGCAGTACTTC. Its translation is CASSLFSAGGPNDHNPYEQYF.

The genes are TRBV10-1 and TRBJ2-3, with 8 bases identical to TRBD2. The CDR3 extends over 15 amino acids. V trimming: 6 bases; J trimming: 2 bases; junction bases outside the gene matches: 7. From germline, CDR1 is WNHNN and CDR2 SYGVQD (reference sequence). The CDR3 sequence is CASSRSGVATDTQYF. Here the CDR3 DNA reads TGCGCCAGCAGCCGTAGCGGGGTAGCCACAGATACGCAGTATTTT.

The chain carries TRBV19 and TRBJ2-7, with 9 positions matching TRBD1. This CDR3 is 15 amino acids long. Trimming took 3 bases from V and 2 from J; bases not matched to a gene: 5. Germline CDR1 and CDR2: LNHDA and SQIVND (reference sequence). Here the CDR3 DNA reads TGTGCCAGTAGTATCGGAGGGACAGGGACCTACGAGCAGTACTTC. The encoded protein is CASSIGGTGTYEQYF.

The chain links TRBV9 to TRBJ1-1; no firm D call. Between the trimmed V and J ends, which lost 4 bases and 0 bases, there was a span of 13 bases. From germline, CDR1 is SGDLS and CDR2 YYNGEE. The CDR3 length is 15 residues. CDR3 sequence: CASSPRVGLNTEAFF. The CDR3 coding sequence is TGTGCCAGCAGCCCGCGTGTAGGGCTGAACACTGAAGCTTTCTTT.

Points on this clone: Sequence at one end of the junction differs from germline and may be a read error. This chain connects TRBV2 to TRBJ1-2; D gene uncertain. The CDR3 length is 14 residues. Germline CDR1 is SNHLY and CDR2 is FYNNEI. The CDR3 is CASTERVISGGYTF. The CDR3 DNA reads TGTGCCAGCACTGAACGAGTTATATCAGGTGGCTACACCTTC.

The chain links TRBV6-5 to TRBJ2-3; weak D call: TRBD1 (5 bases). Germline loops: CDR1 MNHEY, CDR2 SVGAGI. Trimming left V 0 bases short and J 1 base short, with 8 bases between. CDR3 length: 15 residues. In DNA form, the CDR3 reads TGTGCCAGCAGTTACTCGGGGCTGGGCACAGATACGCAGTATTTT. Encoded protein: CASSYSGLGTDTQYF.

The V and J genes are TRBV6-1 and TRBJ1-5; 8 nucleotides align to TRBD1. The CDR3 sequence is 15 residues long. V trimming: 2 bases; J trimming: 4 bases; junction bases outside the gene matches: 4. Germline CDR1 reads MNHNS; CDR2 reads SASEGT. In DNA form, the CDR3 reads TGTGCCAGCAGTGAAATGGGACAGGTTAATCAGCCCCAGCATTTT. Translation: CASSEMGQVNQPQHF.

The rearrangement links TRBV29-1 to TRBJ2-1, with D perhaps matching TRBD1 (5 bases). This CDR3 contains 13 residues. Germline V gene sequence: CDR1 SQVTM, CDR2 ANQGSEA. The V end was cut by 3 bases, the J end by 4 bases, with 10 bases between. CDR3 nucleotides: TGCAGCGTTGAGTTTGGGGCTTACAATGAGCAGTTCTTC. This codes for CSVEFGAYNEQFF.

The V gene is TRBV11-2, the J gene TRBJ1-2; D may be TRBD1 (5 bases). Deletions cut 1 base from V and 7 bases from J, with 10 bases between. There are 13 residues in the CDR3. Germline CDR1 SGHAT, CDR2 FQNNGV. The CDR3 is CASSLAGAGGYTF. DNA for the CDR3: TGTGCCAGCAGCTTAGCCGGGGCTGGTGGCTACACCTTC. Filled out from reference TRBV11-2 and TRBJ1-2, the complete variable domain reads EAGVAQSPRYKIIEKRQSVAFWCNPISGHATLYWYQQILGQGPKLLIQFQNNGVVDDSQLPKDRFSAERLKGVDSTLKIQPAKLEDSAVYLCASSLAGAGGYTFGSGTRLTVV.

This chain joins TRBV5-6 and TRBJ2-5; D unclear. The V end was cut by 2 bases, the J end by 1 base, with 9 bases between. The CDR3 loop spans 14 amino acids. Germline V gene lookup returns CDR1 SGHDT and CDR2 YYEEEE. The CDR3 coding sequence is TGTGCCAGCAGCTTTTTGGCAGCCCAAGAGACCCAGTACTTC. This encodes CASSFLAAQETQYF.

The gene calls are TRBV6-5 and TRBJ2-7; possibly TRBD1 or TRBD2 for D (5 bases each). CDR3 length: 14 residues. Per the germline V gene, CDR1 is MNHEY and CDR2 is SVGAGI. Trimming left V 4 bases short and J 0 bases short, with 10 bases between. The CDR3 coding sequence is TGTGCCAGCAGTTTAGGGACCTACTCCTACGAGCAGTACTTC. Translating gives CASSLGTYSYEQYF.

CDR3 amino acids: CASSSIRTANTEAFF. The DNA for the CDR3 is TGTGCCAGCAGTTCGATTCGGACAGCGAACACTGAAGCTTTCTTT. V usage is TRBV6-6 and J usage is TRBJ1-1; TRBD1 is a possible D gene (6 bases). CDR3 length: 15 residues. Germline V gives CDR1 MNHNY, CDR2 SVGAGI (reference sequence). The V and J ends lost 4 bases and 1 base respectively, with 13 bases between them.

V usage is TRBV28 and J usage is TRBJ2-7; 10 nucleotides agree with TRBD1. V lost 0 bases and J lost 1; bases outside the gene matches: 6. This CDR3 contains 17 residues. Germline CDR1 MDHEN, CDR2 SYDVKM. CDR3 DNA: TGTGCCAGCAGTTTATGGGGACAGGGGATGTCATCCTACGAGCAGTACTTC. Protein product: CASSLWGQGMSSYEQYF.

The chain combines TRBV6-6 with TRBJ2-6; 7 bases fit TRBD1. This CDR3 has 15 residues. Germline values: CDR1 MNHNY, CDR2 SVGAGI (reference sequence). The junction had 1 base not matched to a gene; V was cut back by 2 bases and J by 3 bases. DNA for the CDR3: TGTGCCAGCAGTTACCGGGACAGTGGGGCCAACGTCCTGACTTTC. Translating gives CASSYRDSGANVLTF.

V gene TRBV27 combines with J gene TRBJ2-1, with TRBD2 matching over 10 bases. The CDR3 runs to 15 residues. CDR1 and CDR2 from the germline V gene are MNHEY and SMNVEV (reference sequence). The J segment lost 9 bases and the V segment lost 5 bases, leaving 10 bases of the junction unmatched. CDR3 loop: CASSLPAGGAREQFF. For the CDR3, the DNA is TGTGCCAGCAGTCTGCCAGCGGGAGGGGCCCGTGAGCAGTTCTTC.

The chain recombines TRBV7-8 with TRBJ1-5, with D unclear. The length of the CDR3 is 15 residues. The germline gives CDR1 SGHVS, CDR2 FQNEAQ. V lost 1 base, J lost 4 bases, and 11 bases lay in between. CDR3 sequence reads: CASSLGTAENQPQHF. The CDR3 DNA reads TGTGCCAGCAGCTTAGGGACGGCGGAGAATCAGCCCCAGCATTTT. Full variable domain (rest looked up from reference TRBV7-8 and TRBJ1-5): GAGVSQSPRYKVAKRGQDVALRCDPISGHVSLFWYQQALGQGPEFLTYFQNEAQLDKSGLPSDRFFAERPEGSVSTLKIQRTQQEDSAVYLCASSLGTAENQPQHFGDGTRLSIL.

The CDR3 DNA reads as TGTGCCAGCAGCGCTTGGGAGGGAAGAGGGAATGAAAAACTGTTTTTT. Translating it yields CASSAWEGRGNEKLFF. V gene TRBV9 combines with J gene TRBJ1-4, with no clear D. CDR1 is SGDLS and CDR2 is YYNGEE in the germline V gene. This CDR3 comprises 16 residues. Trimming removed 3 bases at V and 5 bases at J, with 17 bases between.

The gene calls are TRBV7-2 and TRBJ1-6; D is perhaps TRBD1 (5 bases). This CDR3 comprises 14 residues. The germline V gene has CDR1 SGHTA and CDR2 FQGNSA. Between the trimmed V and J ends, which lost 6 bases and 9 bases, there was a span of 15 bases. The CDR3 DNA reads as TGTGCCAGCAGACTCATAGAAGGGGTTTCACCCCTCCACTTT. This translates into CASRLIEGVSPLHF.